This T cell receptor beta chain comes out of a study of graft-versus-host responses after intestinal transplantation. The ends were cut back, 0 bases at V and 3 bases at J, with 9 bases in the middle. This CDR3 contains 14 residues. Germline CDR1 and CDR2: MGHRA and YSYEKL. Assay: immunoSEQ multiplex PCR; the TCRdb copy retains only in-frame clones and omits some. This sample has some 86,000 clones, with 75% to 95% found just once. As regards this clone: The antigen remains unidentified.

The clonotype was recovered from a human donor who received an intestinal transplant. Material: unstimulated CD8+ T cells sorted from spleen or lymph node cells, obtained before intestinal transplant. The V gene is TRBV4-1, the J gene TRBJ2-7; no reliable D call. CDR3 residues: CASSQESVIYEQYF. CDR3 bases: TGCGCCAGCAGCCAAGAAAGCGTAATCTACGAGCAGTACTTC.